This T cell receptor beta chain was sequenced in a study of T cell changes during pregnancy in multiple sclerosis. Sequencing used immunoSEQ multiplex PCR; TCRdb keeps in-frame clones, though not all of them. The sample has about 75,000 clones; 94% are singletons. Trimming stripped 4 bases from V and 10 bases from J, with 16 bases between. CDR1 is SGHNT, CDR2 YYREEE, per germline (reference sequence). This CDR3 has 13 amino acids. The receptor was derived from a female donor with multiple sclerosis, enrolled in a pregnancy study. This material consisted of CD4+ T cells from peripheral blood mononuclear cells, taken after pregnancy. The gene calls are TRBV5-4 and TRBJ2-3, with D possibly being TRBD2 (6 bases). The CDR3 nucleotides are TGTGCCAGCAGCCCGAGGGACTCGCCATCGCAGTATTTT. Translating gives CASSPRDSPSQYF. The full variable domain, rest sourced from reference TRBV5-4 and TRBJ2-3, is ETGVTQSPTHLIKTRGQQVTLRCSSQSGHNTVSWYQQALGQGPQFIFQYYREEENGRGNFPPRFSGLQFPNYSSELNVNALELDDSALYLCASSPRDSPSQYFGPGTRLTVL.